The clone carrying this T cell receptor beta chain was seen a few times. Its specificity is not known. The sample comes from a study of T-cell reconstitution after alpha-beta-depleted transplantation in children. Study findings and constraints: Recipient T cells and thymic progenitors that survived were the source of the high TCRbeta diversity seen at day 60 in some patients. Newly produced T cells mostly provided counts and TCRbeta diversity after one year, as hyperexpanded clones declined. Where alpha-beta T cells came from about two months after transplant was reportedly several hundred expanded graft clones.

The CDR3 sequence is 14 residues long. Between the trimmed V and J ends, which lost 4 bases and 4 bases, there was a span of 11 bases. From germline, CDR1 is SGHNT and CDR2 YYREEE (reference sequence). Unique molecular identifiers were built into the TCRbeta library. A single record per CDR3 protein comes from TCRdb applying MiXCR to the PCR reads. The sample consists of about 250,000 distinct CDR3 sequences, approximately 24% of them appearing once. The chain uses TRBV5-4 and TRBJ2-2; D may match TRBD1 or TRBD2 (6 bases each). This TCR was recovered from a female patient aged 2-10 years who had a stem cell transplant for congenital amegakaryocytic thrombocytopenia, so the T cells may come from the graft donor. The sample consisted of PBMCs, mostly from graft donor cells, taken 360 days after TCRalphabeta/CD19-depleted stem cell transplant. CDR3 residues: CASSKGGVTGELFF. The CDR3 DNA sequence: TGTGCCAGCAGCAAGGGGGGTGTCACCGGGGAGCTGTTTTTT.